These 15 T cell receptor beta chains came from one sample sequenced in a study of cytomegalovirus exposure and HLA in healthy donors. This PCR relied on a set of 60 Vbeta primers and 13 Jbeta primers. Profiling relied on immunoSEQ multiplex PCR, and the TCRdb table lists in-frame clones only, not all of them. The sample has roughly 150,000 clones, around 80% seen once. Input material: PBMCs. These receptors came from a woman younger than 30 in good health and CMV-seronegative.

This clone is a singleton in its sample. CDR3 sequence reads: CASSFQGRSETQYF. The CDR3 region has the DNA TGTGCCAGCAGCTTCCAGGGTCGTTCGGAGACCCAGTACTTC. V and J are TRBV5-4 and TRBJ2-5; D is possibly TRBD1 (5 bases). The length of the CDR3 is 14 residues. Per germline, CDR1 SGHNT and CDR2 YYREEE (reference sequence). V lost 2 bases and J lost 5, with 13 bases in between.

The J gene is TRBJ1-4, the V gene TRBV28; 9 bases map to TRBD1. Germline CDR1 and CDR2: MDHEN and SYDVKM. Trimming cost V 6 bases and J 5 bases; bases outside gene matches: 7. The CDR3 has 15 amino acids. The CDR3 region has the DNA TGTGCCAGCAGCTCCCCCGGGACAGGGAATGAAAAACTGTTTTTT. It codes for CASSSPGTGNEKLFF.

This chain's CDR3 is CASSEGNSRNQPQHF. DNA of the CDR3: TGTGCCAGCAGCGAGGGGAACAGTCGGAATCAGCCCCAGCATTTT. The chain recombines TRBV9 with TRBJ1-5, with D perhaps matching TRBD1 (5 bases). Per germline, CDR1 SGDLS and CDR2 YYNGEE. This CDR3 comprises 15 residues. With 3 bases removed from V and 4 bases from J, the gap between germline ends came to 14 bases.

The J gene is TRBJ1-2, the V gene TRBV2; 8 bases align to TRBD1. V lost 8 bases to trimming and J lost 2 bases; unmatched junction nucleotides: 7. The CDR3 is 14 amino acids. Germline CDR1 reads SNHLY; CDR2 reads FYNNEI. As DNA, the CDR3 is TGTGCCAGCGGGAAGACAGGGGAGAACTATGGCTACACCTTC. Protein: CASGKTGENYGYTF.

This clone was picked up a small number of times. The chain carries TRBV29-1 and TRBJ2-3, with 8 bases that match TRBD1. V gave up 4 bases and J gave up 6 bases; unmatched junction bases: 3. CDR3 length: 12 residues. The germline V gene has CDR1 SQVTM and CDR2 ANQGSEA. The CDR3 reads CSVGDRLDTQYF. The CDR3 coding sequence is TGCAGCGTTGGGGACAGGTTGGATACGCAGTATTTT.

CDR3 loop: CSAVTGITYEQYF. The CDR3 bases are TGCAGCGCTGTGACAGGGATTACCTACGAGCAGTACTTC. This chain connects TRBV29-1 to TRBJ2-7; the match to TRBD1 covers 7 bases. V was clipped by 7 bases and J by 2 bases; unmatched bases: 8. Germline V CDR1 and CDR2: SQVTM, ANQGSEA. The CDR3 is 13 residues long.

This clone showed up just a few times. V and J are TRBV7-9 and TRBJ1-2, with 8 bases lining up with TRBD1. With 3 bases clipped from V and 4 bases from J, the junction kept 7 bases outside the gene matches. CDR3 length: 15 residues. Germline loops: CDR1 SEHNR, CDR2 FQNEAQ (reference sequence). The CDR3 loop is CASSFGQGAGYGYTF. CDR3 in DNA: TGTGCCAGCAGCTTTGGCCAGGGGGCTGGCTATGGCTACACCTTC.

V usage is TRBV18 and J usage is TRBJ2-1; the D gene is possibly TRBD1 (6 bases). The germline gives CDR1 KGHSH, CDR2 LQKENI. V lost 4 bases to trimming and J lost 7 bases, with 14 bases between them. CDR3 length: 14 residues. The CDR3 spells CASSQGVTRNEQFF. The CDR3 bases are TGTGCCAGCTCACAGGGGGTCACAAGGAATGAGCAGTTCTTC.

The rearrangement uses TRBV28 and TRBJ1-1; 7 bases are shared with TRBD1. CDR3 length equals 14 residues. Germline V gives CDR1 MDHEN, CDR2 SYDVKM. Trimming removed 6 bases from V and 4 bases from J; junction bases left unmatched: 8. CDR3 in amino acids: CASRPPDRPTEAFF. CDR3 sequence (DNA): TGTGCCAGCAGACCCCCGGACAGGCCCACTGAAGCTTTCTTT.

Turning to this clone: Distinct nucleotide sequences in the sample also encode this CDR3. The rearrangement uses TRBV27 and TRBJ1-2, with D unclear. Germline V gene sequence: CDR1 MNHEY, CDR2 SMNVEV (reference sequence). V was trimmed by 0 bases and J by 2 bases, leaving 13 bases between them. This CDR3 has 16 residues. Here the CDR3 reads CASSLSIPAGNYGYTF. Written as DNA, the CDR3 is TGTGCCAGCAGTTTATCGATCCCCGCGGGAAACTATGGCTACACCTTC.

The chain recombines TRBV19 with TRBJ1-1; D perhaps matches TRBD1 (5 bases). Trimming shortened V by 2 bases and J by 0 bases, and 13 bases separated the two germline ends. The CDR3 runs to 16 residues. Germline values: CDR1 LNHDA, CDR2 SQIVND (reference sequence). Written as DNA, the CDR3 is TGTGCCAGTAGTATAAGGCAGGGAATCTTGAACACTGAAGCTTTCTTT. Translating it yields CASSIRQGILNTEAFF.

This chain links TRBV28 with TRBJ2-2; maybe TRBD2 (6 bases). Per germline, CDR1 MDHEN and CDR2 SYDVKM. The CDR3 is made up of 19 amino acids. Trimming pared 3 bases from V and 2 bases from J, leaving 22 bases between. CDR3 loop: CASSFLIERGDDNTGELFF. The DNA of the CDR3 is TGTGCCAGCAGTTTTTTGATAGAACGCGGGGACGATAACACCGGGGAGCTGTTTTTT.

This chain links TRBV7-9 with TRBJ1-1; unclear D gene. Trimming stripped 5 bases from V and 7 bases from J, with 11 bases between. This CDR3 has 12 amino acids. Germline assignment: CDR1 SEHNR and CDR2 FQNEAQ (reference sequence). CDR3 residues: CASSLQYGEAFF. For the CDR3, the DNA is TGTGCCAGCAGCCTGCAGTATGGTGAAGCTTTCTTT.

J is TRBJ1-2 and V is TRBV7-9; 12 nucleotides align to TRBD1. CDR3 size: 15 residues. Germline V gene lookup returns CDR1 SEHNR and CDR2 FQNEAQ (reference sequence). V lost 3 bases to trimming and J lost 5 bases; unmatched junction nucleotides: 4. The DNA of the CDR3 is TGTGCCAGCAGCTTGGGACAGGGGGCTGTTTATGGCTACACCTTC. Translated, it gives CASSLGQGAVYGYTF.

The CDR3 sequence is CASSSGQGYQETQYF. CDR3 DNA: TGCGCCAGCAGCTCGGGACAGGGATACCAAGAGACCCAGTACTTC. The chain links TRBV5-1 to TRBJ2-5; 9 positions agree with TRBD1. Unmatched junction bases numbered 3, after V lost 3 bases and J lost 0 bases. Per the germline V gene, CDR1 is SGHRS and CDR2 is YFSETQ. There are 15 residues in the CDR3.